A selection of T cell receptor beta chains follows, all from one sample in a study of T-cell reconstitution after alpha-beta-depleted transplantation in children. One entry per CDR3 protein, called by TCRdb with MiXCR from the PCR reads. The data show about 980,000 distinct CDR3 sequences, about 29% seen once. The source was PBMCs, mostly from graft donor cells, collected 360 days after TCRalphabeta/CD19-depleted stem cell transplant. The receptors come from a boy less than two years old who had a stem cell transplant for SCID, so the T cells may come from the graft donor. The CDR3 runs from the conserved cysteine through the conserved F or W. The order of the fields is CDR3 DNA, CDR3 protein, D gene, clone size, J gene, V gene. D genes are given only for firm matches. The listing skips clone size in some rows; elsewhere it reads once, few, many or a size class.

DNA: TGTGCCAGCAGTCCCCAGTGGGGAGAGGGCTACAATGAGCAGTTCTTC; CDR3: CASSPQWGEGYNEQFF; D: -; size: few; J: TRBJ2-1; V: TRBV12-3/TRBV12-4
DNA: TGTGCCACCAGTGCCTGGGACCCACTAAGGACCGGGGAGCTGTTTTTT; CDR3: CATSAWDPLRTGELFF; D: -; size: -; J: TRBJ2-2; V: TRBV24-1
DNA: TGTGCCAGCAGCGCCCCCAGGGACCCGACTAGCACAGATACGCAGTATTTT; CDR3: CASSAPRDPTSTDTQYF; D: -; size: few; J: TRBJ2-3; V: TRBV9
DNA: TGCAGCGCTCAAATCGGACAGGCGGCGCGGAAAGCTTTCTTT; CDR3: CSAQIGQAARKAFF; D: TRBD1; size: -; J: TRBJ1-1; V: TRBV29-1
DNA: TGTGCCAGCAGCCAAGATCGGTGGCATCTCCCTGGCTACACCTTC; CDR3: CASSQDRWHLPGYTF; D: -; size: -; J: TRBJ1-2; V: TRBV14
DNA: TGTGCCAGCAGTCCAGCGGGGTCGGCTAGCGGGGGCACAGATACGCAGTATTTT; CDR3: CASSPAGSASGGTDTQYF; D: TRBD2; size: -; J: TRBJ2-3; V: TRBV3-1
DNA: TGTGCCAGCAGTGAATTCGCCGGGACAGGGATTATCAAGCAGTACTTC; CDR3: CASSEFAGTGIIKQYF; D: TRBD1; size: few; J: TRBJ2-7; V: TRBV25-1
DNA: TGTGCCAGCAGTTTTATAAGGACAGTGAACTCTGGGGCCAACGTCCTGACTTTC; CDR3: CASSFIRTVNSGANVLTF; D: -; size: few; J: TRBJ2-6; V: TRBV12-3/TRBV12-4
DNA: TGTGCCAGCAGTATCCCCGGCGTCGTGATCTCTGGGGCCAACGTCCTGACTTTC; CDR3: CASSIPGVVISGANVLTF; D: -; size: -; J: TRBJ2-6; V: TRBV12-3/TRBV12-4
DNA: TGCGCCAGCAGCTTCCTTCCCGGGACAGGGGAAGTCTACGAGCAGTACTTC; CDR3: CASSFLPGTGEVYEQYF; D: TRBD1; size: few; J: TRBJ2-7; V: TRBV5-1
DNA: TGCAGTGCAAGCTTTCAGGGATCCACCTACGAGCAGTACTTC; CDR3: CSASFQGSTYEQYF; D: -; size: few; J: TRBJ2-7; V: TRBV20-1
DNA: TGTGCCAGCAGTTTAATGGCAGGCTATGGCTACACCTTC; CDR3: CASSLMAGYGYTF; D: -; size: few; J: TRBJ1-2; V: TRBV12-3/TRBV12-4
DNA: TGTGCCAGCAGCTTTTGGGCTAGCGGGTTTAGCACAGATACGCAGTATTTT; CDR3: CASSFWASGFSTDTQYF; D: TRBD2; size: few; J: TRBJ2-3; V: TRBV7-6
DNA: TGTGCCAGCAAAGCCACCGGGTACACCGGGGAGCTGTTTTTT; CDR3: CASKATGYTGELFF; D: -; size: few; J: TRBJ2-2; V: TRBV6-1
DNA: TGTGCCAGCAGCCAAGACCGGGACTCTCCTATTGGCGAGACCCAGTACTTC; CDR3: CASSQDRDSPIGETQYF; D: -; size: -; J: TRBJ2-5; V: TRBV4-2
DNA: TGTGCCAGCAGCGCTGTGACTAGCGGGGGGCAGGAGACCCAGTACTTC; CDR3: CASSAVTSGGQETQYF; D: TRBD2; size: few; J: TRBJ2-5; V: TRBV5-6
DNA: TGCAGTGCGCTACAGGGGGCATACACCGATGAGCAGTTCTTC; CDR3: CSALQGAYTDEQFF; D: TRBD1; size: -; J: TRBJ2-1; V: TRBV20-1
DNA: TGTGCCAGCAGTCCCCTCGGGACAGCCTACAATGAGCAGTTCTTC; CDR3: CASSPLGTAYNEQFF; D: TRBD1; size: -; J: TRBJ2-1; V: TRBV12-3/TRBV12-4
DNA: TGTGCCACCAGCAGAGATCTAGCCCAGGCCAAAAACATTCAGTACTTC; CDR3: CATSRDLAQAKNIQYF; D: -; size: few; J: TRBJ2-4; V: TRBV15
DNA: TGTGCCATCAGTGGGAGCGGGGGGGCCCACCGCACAGATACGCAGTATTTT; CDR3: CAISGSGGAHRTDTQYF; D: TRBD2; size: many; J: TRBJ2-3; V: TRBV10-3
DNA: TGTGCCAGCAGTTTAGCAGCGGGGGGGCGCAGAGATACGCAGTATTTT; CDR3: CASSLAAGGRRDTQYF; D: TRBD2; size: few; J: TRBJ2-3; V: TRBV12-3/TRBV12-4
DNA: TGTGCCGCCACTAGCGGGGGTGCCTACGAGCAGTACTTC; CDR3: CAATSGGAYEQYF; D: TRBD2; size: -; J: TRBJ2-7; V: TRBV7-8
DNA: TGCAGCGTTGTAATGCGGGGAGGTCGGTACGAGCAGTACTTC; CDR3: CSVVMRGGRYEQYF; D: -; size: -; J: TRBJ2-7; V: TRBV29-1
DNA: TGTGCCAGCACCCTAACAGGGGATGTGACAAACATTCAGTACTTC; CDR3: CASTLTGDVTNIQYF; D: TRBD1; size: few; J: TRBJ2-4; V: TRBV2
DNA: TGCAGTGCTGGCCGACAGGCGGAAGGCTACACCTTC; CDR3: CSAGRQAEGYTF; D: -; size: few; J: TRBJ1-2; V: TRBV20-1
DNA: TGTGCCAGCAGCCGAGGACAGGGGAGCGGCACAGATACGCAGTATTTT; CDR3: CASSRGQGSGTDTQYF; D: TRBD1; size: -; J: TRBJ2-3; V: TRBV12-3/TRBV12-4
DNA: TGCAGTGCTAGAGCCGGACAGGGGTATTCCTACGAGCAGTACTTC; CDR3: CSARAGQGYSYEQYF; D: TRBD1; size: few; J: TRBJ2-7; V: TRBV20-1
DNA: TGCAGTGCTAGCGTCAGGGATTACGAGCAGTACTTC; CDR3: CSASVRDYEQYF; D: -; size: -; J: TRBJ2-7; V: TRBV20-1
DNA: TGTGCCAGCAGCTTACTTTCAACGATAGAGCAGTTCTTC; CDR3: CASSLLSTIEQFF; D: -; size: few; J: TRBJ2-1; V: TRBV7-2
DNA: TGCGCCAGCAGCCAAGATCGGACCGGTGTCATCTCCTACGAGCAGTACTTC; CDR3: CASSQDRTGVISYEQYF; D: -; size: -; J: TRBJ2-7; V: TRBV4-3
DNA: TGTGCCAGCAGTTTATCAGAGCTGAACACTGAAGCTTTCTTT; CDR3: CASSLSELNTEAFF; D: -; size: few; J: TRBJ1-1; V: TRBV12-3/TRBV12-4
DNA: TGTGCCAGCGGGGCAGTCTATGGCTACACCTTC; CDR3: CASGAVYGYTF; D: -; size: few; J: TRBJ1-2; V: TRBV6-6
DNA: TGTGCCAGCAGCTTAGCCTCAGCCTTACTAGCGGGGGGGCCTACGGAGACCCAGTACTTC; CDR3: CASSLASALLAGGPTETQYF; D: TRBD2; size: few; J: TRBJ2-5; V: TRBV11-1
DNA: TGTGCCAGCAGTGAAGTTACTTTTGCGAACACTGAAGCTTTCTTT; CDR3: CASSEVTFANTEAFF; D: -; size: -; J: TRBJ1-1; V: TRBV6-1
DNA: TGTGCCAGCAGCTTTCCGGACAGGGGGGGTGAGCAGTTCTTC; CDR3: CASSFPDRGGEQFF; D: TRBD1; size: few; J: TRBJ2-1; V: TRBV7-9
DNA: TGCGCCAGCAGCTTGGCAGACAGGGACCATGAGCAGTTCTTC; CDR3: CASSLADRDHEQFF; D: TRBD1; size: many; J: TRBJ2-1; V: TRBV5-1
DNA: TGCAGTGCTACCGTCCTTGGGCAGGGGGGAGCAGATACGCAGTATTTT; CDR3: CSATVLGQGGADTQYF; D: -; size: -; J: TRBJ2-3; V: TRBV20-1
DNA: TGTGCCAGCAGCCACCCCTTGCAGACTACTACCACCGGGGAGCTGTTTTTT; CDR3: CASSHPLQTTTTGELFF; D: -; size: few; J: TRBJ2-2; V: TRBV11-2
DNA: TGCGCCAGCAGCTGGGACTTCGGAAGGTATACGCAGTATTTT; CDR3: CASSWDFGRYTQYF; D: -; size: -; J: TRBJ2-3; V: TRBV5-1
DNA: TGTGCCATCAGTGATTACGGGCTAAGCACAGATACGCAGTATTTT; CDR3: CAISDYGLSTDTQYF; D: -; size: -; J: TRBJ2-3; V: TRBV10-3
DNA: TGTGCCTGGAGGGAACAAGGCTACGAGCAGTACTTC; CDR3: CAWREQGYEQYF; D: -; size: few; J: TRBJ2-7; V: TRBV30
DNA: TGTGCCAGCAGCTCCCGGCCCGGGACAGGGGAACCCCACGAGCAGTACTTC; CDR3: CASSSRPGTGEPHEQYF; D: TRBD1; size: -; J: TRBJ2-7; V: TRBV5-5
DNA: TGTGCCAGCAGTTTCCCAGCGTTACTAGCCAAAAACATTCAGTACTTC; CDR3: CASSFPALLAKNIQYF; D: -; size: few; J: TRBJ2-4; V: TRBV12-3/TRBV12-4
DNA: TGTGCCAGCAGTTACCGCCGGGACTTGATTTTGGAGACCCAGTACTTC; CDR3: CASSYRRDLILETQYF; D: -; size: -; J: TRBJ2-5; V: TRBV6-2/TRBV6-3
DNA: TGTGCCACCGGACGGGCAGCCAAAAACATTCAGTACTTC; CDR3: CATGRAAKNIQYF; D: -; size: few; J: TRBJ2-4; V: TRBV15